The 20 T cell receptor beta chains below come from one sample, sequenced in a study of blood T cell repertoires in COVID-19 (TCRdb year 2020). Libraries were built with the immunoSEQ multiplex PCR assay. TCRdb provides this immuneACCESS table in a form limited to in-frame rearrangements. Some clones are lacking; in checked studies, under half of them reflect an unresolved V gene, and why the rest are absent is not known. In all, the sample holds under 200,000 clones, and around 79% of those were seen once. The ten largest clonotypes hold 5.5% to 7% of the sample. Sequenced: peripheral blood. The receptors shown here come from a woman between 40 and 55 years old with COVID-19, enrolled during active disease.

The chain joins TRBV6-5 to TRBJ1-6; the D gene is possibly TRBD1 (6 bases). This CDR3 contains 14 residues. From germline, CDR1 is MNHEY and CDR2 SVGAGI. Trimming cost V 5 bases and J 6 bases, with 11 bases left between them. As DNA, the CDR3 is TGTGCCAGCAGTATGTCCAGGGGTAATTCACCCCTCCACTTT. It is translated as CASSMSRGNSPLHF.

The rearrangement joins TRBV30 to TRBJ1-1, with 7 positions matching TRBD1. The V gene end was trimmed by 0 bases and the J gene end by 9 bases; junction bases not matched to a gene: 4. CDR1 and CDR2 from the germline V gene are GTSNPN and SVGIG (reference sequence). The CDR3 is made up of 12 amino acids. CDR3 amino acids: CAWSVPRGKAFF. The DNA of the CDR3 is TGTGCCTGGAGTGTCCCCAGGGGGAAAGCTTTCTTT.

The rearrangement joins TRBV12-3 or TRBV12-4 to TRBJ1-2; TRBD1 aligns across 8 bases. Trimming removed 6 bases from V and 5 bases from J; junction bases left unmatched: 5. The CDR3 runs to 13 residues. Written as DNA, the CDR3 is TGTGCCAGCAGAACGACAGGGGTTTATGGCTACACCTTC. Residues: CASRTTGVYGYTF.

The rearrangement links TRBV5-1 to TRBJ1-1; 9 positions agree with TRBD1. Trimming took 4 bases from V and 2 from J; bases not matched to a gene: 6. Germline V lookup: CDR1 SGHRS, CDR2 YFSETQ. The CDR3 covers 15 residues. The CDR3 loop reads CASSLLQGANTEAFF. CDR3 DNA: TGCGCCAGCAGCCTTCTACAGGGGGCTAACACTGAAGCTTTCTTT.

The J gene is TRBJ2-6, the V gene TRBV7-2; D might be TRBD1 (6 bases). Germline CDR1 SGHTA, CDR2 FQGNSA. V dropped 8 bases and J dropped 0 bases, with 14 bases sitting between them. The CDR3 runs 16 residues. This CDR3 is CASHQGGNSGANVLTF. CDR3 in DNA: TGTGCCAGCCACCAAGGGGGAAACTCTGGGGCCAACGTCCTGACTTTC. Drawing the rest from reference TRBV7-2 and TRBJ2-6, the complete variable domain is GAGVSQSPSNKVTEKGKDVELRCDPISGHTALYWYRQSLGQGLEFLIYFQGNSAPDKSGLPSDRFSAERTGGSVSTLTIQRTQQEDSAVYLCASHQGGNSGANVLTFGAGSRLTVL.

V is TRBV5-4 and J is TRBJ2-7, with a tentative D call TRBD2 (5 bases). Between the trimmed V and J ends, which lost 2 bases and 3 bases, there was a span of 15 bases. Germline CDR1 and CDR2: SGHNT and YYREEE (reference sequence). The CDR3 contains 15 residues. Here the CDR3 DNA reads TGTGCCAGCAGCTTTCAGGAGCGGTACTACTACGAGCAGTACTTC. Translated: CASSFQERYYYEQYF.

This clone was counted only a few times. The chain carries TRBV5-1 and TRBJ2-7; TRBD2 is a possible D gene (6 bases). The germline V and J ends were trimmed by 4 bases and 1 base, with 12 bases remaining between them. The germline V gene encodes CDR1 SGHRS and CDR2 YFSETQ. CDR3 length equals 14 residues. This CDR3 reads CASSGGTGSYEQYF. The CDR3 coding sequence is TGCGCCAGCAGCGGGGGGACGGGGTCCTACGAGCAGTACTTC.

Remarks on this clone: Additional DNA sequences in this sample encode the identical CDR3. The CDR3 is CASSQGTLTYEQYF. In nucleotides, the CDR3 is TGTGCCAGCAGCCAAGGGACTCTCACCTACGAGCAGTACTTC. The rearrangement uses TRBV3-1 (or the pseudogene TRBV3-2) and TRBJ2-7; TRBD2 might be the D (5 bases). This CDR3 comprises 14 residues. Germline CDR1 reads LGHDT; CDR2 reads YNNKEL (reference sequence). Trimming shortened V by 1 base and J by 2 bases, and 9 bases separated the two germline ends.

The chain is built from TRBV18 and TRBJ1-2; the match to TRBD1 covers 12 bases. The length of the CDR3 is 14 residues. The germline V gene encodes CDR1 KGHSH and CDR2 LQKENI. The ends lost 3 bases at V and 6 bases at J; junction bases unmatched: 2. The CDR3 spells CASSPGQGAHGYTF. CDR3 DNA: TGTGCCAGCTCACCGGGACAGGGGGCGCATGGCTACACCTTC.

The genes are TRBV14 and TRBJ1-6, with D perhaps matching TRBD1 (6 bases). Germline values: CDR1 SGHDN, CDR2 FVKESK. V lost 5 bases, J lost 9 bases, and 17 bases lay in between. The CDR3 spans 15 residues. CDR3 in amino acids: CASSTQTGPLSPLHF. The CDR3 DNA reads TGTGCCAGCAGCACCCAAACAGGGCCCCTTTCACCCCTCCACTTT.

The chain is built from TRBV4-1 and TRBJ2-3; no firm D call. The V end lost 1 base, the J end lost 0 bases, and 5 bases lay between the germline ends. The CDR3 spans 14 residues. Germline V gene sequence: CDR1 MGHRA, CDR2 YSYEKL. CDR3 coding DNA: TGCGCCAGCAGCCAAGTGTTAAGCACAGATACGCAGTATTTT. Translation gives CASSQVLSTDTQYF.

As to this clone: The same CDR3 arises from other DNA sequences in this sample as well. This chain links TRBV3-1 (or the pseudogene TRBV3-2) with TRBJ2-7, with no clear D. This CDR3 spans 11 amino acids. From germline, CDR1 is LGHDT and CDR2 YNNKEL (reference sequence). V lost 2 bases and J lost 6, with 5 bases in between. The DNA for the CDR3 is TGTGCCAGCAGCCAATCCCGCGAGCAGTACTTC. This translates into CASSQSREQYF.

In regard to this clone: Other DNA sequences in the sample encode the same CDR3. V is TRBV18 and J is TRBJ2-6, with D hard to call. There are 15 residues in the CDR3. CDR1 KGHSH and CDR2 LQKENI come from the germline V gene. V lost 0 bases, J lost 1 base, and 4 bases lay in between. The CDR3 loop reads CASSPPQSGANVLTF. The CDR3 DNA reads as TGTGCCAGCTCACCACCGCAGTCTGGGGCCAACGTCCTGACTTTC.

The chain has TRBV2 and TRBJ2-1, with 11 bases fitting TRBD2. V gave up 6 bases and J gave up 4 bases; unmatched junction bases: 2. Per germline, CDR1 SNHLY and CDR2 FYNNEI. This CDR3 region has 14 residues. Here the CDR3 reads CASRGTSGYNEQFF. CDR3 DNA sequence: TGTGCCAGCAGGGGGACTAGCGGTTACAATGAGCAGTTCTTC.

This sequence joins TRBV6-2 or TRBV6-3 and TRBJ1-2, with 9 bases aligning to TRBD1. The V gene end was trimmed by 5 bases and the J gene end by 6 bases; junction bases not matched to a gene: 10. Per germline, CDR1 MNHEY and CDR2 SVGEGT. The CDR3 totals 15 residues. CDR3 sequence reads: CASSIRDRESDGYTF. The CDR3 region has the DNA TGTGCCAGCAGTATTCGGGACAGGGAGTCCGATGGCTACACCTTC.

V is TRBV10-3 and J is TRBJ2-3; tentatively, D is TRBD2 (6 bases). The germline gives CDR1 ENHRY, CDR2 SYGVKD. This CDR3 has 14 residues. The V and J ends lost 2 bases and 4 bases respectively, with 10 bases between them. CDR3 bases: TGTGCCATCAGTGAGACGCGGGAACCAGATACGCAGTATTTT. It is translated as CAISETREPDTQYF.

This chain links TRBV29-1 with TRBJ2-1; the match to TRBD2 covers 12 bases. V lost 5 bases to trimming and J lost 11 bases; unmatched junction nucleotides: 4. The CDR3 consists of 12 residues. Per germline, CDR1 SQVTM and CDR2 ANQGSEA. Here the CDR3 reads CSVWTSGNKQFF. In DNA form, the CDR3 reads TGCAGCGTTTGGACTAGCGGGAATAAGCAGTTCTTC.

The chain uses TRBV3-1 (or the pseudogene TRBV3-2) and TRBJ1-1; tentative D call: TRBD1 (6 bases). This CDR3 is built from 14 residues. Germline-derived CDR1 and CDR2 are LGHDT and YNNKEL (reference sequence). V shed 5 bases and J shed 5 bases, with 15 bases lying between them. As DNA, the CDR3 is TGTGCCAGCAGCAGGGGGGGGTACGGGACTGAAGCTTTCTTT. Translated: CASSRGGYGTEAFF.

This clone occurred a few times. The chain has TRBV7-9 and TRBJ1-2; D is undetermined. CDR1 and CDR2 (germline): SEHNR, FQNEAQ (reference sequence). V dropped 2 bases and J dropped 8 bases, with 9 bases sitting between them. This CDR3 comprises 12 residues. Here the CDR3 reads CASSLTPGGYTF. Written as DNA, the CDR3 is TGTGCCAGCAGCTTAACACCGGGGGGCTACACCTTC.

In its sample, this clone was seen once. The rearrangement links TRBV12-5 to TRBJ2-1, with no clear D. V lost 7 bases and J 1 base, leaving 20 bases between the germline ends. Per the germline V gene, CDR1 is LGHNT and CDR2 is FRNRAP. The length of the CDR3 is 17 residues. The CDR3 here is CASVRGVGTLSYNEQFF. CDR3 nucleotides: TGTGCTAGTGTCCGAGGTGTCGGTACCCTTTCCTACAATGAGCAGTTCTTC.